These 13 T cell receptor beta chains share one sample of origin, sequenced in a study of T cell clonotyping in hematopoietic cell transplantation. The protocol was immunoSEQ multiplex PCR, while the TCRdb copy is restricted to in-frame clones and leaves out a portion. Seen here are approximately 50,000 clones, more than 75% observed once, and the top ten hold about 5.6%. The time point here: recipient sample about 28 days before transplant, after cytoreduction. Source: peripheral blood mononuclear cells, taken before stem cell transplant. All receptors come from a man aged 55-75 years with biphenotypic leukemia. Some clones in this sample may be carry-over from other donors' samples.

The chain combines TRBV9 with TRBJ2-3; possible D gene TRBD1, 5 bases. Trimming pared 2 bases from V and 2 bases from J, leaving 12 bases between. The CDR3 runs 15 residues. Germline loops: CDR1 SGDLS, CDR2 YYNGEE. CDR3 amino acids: CASSVQTGYTDTQYF. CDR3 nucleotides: TGTGCCAGCAGCGTGCAAACAGGATACACAGATACGCAGTATTTT.

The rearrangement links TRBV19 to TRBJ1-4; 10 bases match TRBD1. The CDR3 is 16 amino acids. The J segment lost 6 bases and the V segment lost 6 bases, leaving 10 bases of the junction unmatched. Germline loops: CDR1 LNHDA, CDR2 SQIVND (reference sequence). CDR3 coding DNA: TGTGCCAGTAGCCTCCCCCGGACAGGGGGTTATGAAAAACTGTTTTTT. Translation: CASSLPRTGGYEKLFF. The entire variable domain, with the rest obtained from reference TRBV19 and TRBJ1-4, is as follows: DGGITQSPKYLFRKEGQNVTLSCEQNLNHDAMYWYRQDPGQGLRLIYYSQIVNDFQKGDIAEGYSVSREKKESFPLTVTSAQKNPTAFYLCASSLPRTGGYEKLFFGSGTQLSVL.

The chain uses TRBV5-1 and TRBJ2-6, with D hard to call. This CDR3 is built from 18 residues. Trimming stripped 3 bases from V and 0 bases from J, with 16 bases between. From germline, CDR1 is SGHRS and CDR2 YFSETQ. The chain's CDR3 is CASSSRPAGGSGANVLTF. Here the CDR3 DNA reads TGCGCCAGCAGCTCCCGCCCCGCAGGTGGCTCTGGGGCCAACGTCCTGACTTTC. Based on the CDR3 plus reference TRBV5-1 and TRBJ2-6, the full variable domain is KAGVTQTPRYLIKTRGQQVTLSCSPISGHRSVSWYQQTPGQGLQFLFEYFSETQRNKGNFPGRFSGRQFSNSRSEMNVSTLELGDSALYLCASSSRPAGGSGANVLTFGAGSRLTVL.

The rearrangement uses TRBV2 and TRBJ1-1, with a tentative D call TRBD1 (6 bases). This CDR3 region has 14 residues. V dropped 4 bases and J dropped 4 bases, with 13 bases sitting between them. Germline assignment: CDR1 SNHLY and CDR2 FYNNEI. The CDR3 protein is CASSARGASTEAFF. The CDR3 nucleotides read TGTGCCAGCAGTGCGCGGGGGGCGTCCACTGAAGCTTTCTTT.

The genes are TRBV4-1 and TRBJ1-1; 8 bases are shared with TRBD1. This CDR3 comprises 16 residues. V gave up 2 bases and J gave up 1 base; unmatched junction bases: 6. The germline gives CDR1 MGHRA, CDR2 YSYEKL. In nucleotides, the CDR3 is TGCGCCAGCAGCCAAAGCCAGGGGGCGACGAACACTGAAGCTTTCTTT. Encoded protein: CASSQSQGATNTEAFF.

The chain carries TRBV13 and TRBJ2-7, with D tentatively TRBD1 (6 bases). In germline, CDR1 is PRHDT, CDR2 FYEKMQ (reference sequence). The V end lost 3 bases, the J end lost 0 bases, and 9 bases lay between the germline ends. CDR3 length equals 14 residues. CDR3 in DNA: TGTGCCAGCAGCTTTGACAGGAGCTCCTACGAGCAGTACTTC. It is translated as CASSFDRSSYEQYF.

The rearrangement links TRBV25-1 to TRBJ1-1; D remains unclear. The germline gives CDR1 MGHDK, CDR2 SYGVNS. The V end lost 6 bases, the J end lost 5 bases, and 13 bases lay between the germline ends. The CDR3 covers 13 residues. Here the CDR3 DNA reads TGTGCCAGCAGCCCGTGGGGAGGGACTGAAGCTTTCTTT. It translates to CASSPWGGTEAFF.

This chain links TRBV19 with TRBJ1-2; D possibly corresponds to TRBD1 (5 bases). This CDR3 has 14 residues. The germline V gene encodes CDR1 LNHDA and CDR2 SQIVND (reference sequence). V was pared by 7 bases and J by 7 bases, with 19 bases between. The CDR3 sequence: CASIGAPPAPGYTF. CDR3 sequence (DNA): TGTGCCAGTATTGGGGCGCCGCCGGCCCCTGGCTACACCTTC.

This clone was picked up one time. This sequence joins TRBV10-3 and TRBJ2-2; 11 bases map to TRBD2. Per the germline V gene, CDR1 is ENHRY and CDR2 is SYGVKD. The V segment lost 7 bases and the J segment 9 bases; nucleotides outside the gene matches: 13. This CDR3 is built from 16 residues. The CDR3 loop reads CAIKPVAGGGFRELFF. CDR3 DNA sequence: TGTGCCATCAAACCAGTAGCGGGAGGGGGTTTCCGGGAGCTGTTTTTT.

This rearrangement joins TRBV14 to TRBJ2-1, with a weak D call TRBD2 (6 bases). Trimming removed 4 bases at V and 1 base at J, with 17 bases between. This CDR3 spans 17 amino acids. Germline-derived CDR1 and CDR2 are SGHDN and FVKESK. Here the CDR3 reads CASSPLDGGNSYNEQFF. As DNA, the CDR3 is TGTGCCAGCAGCCCCCTCGATGGGGGGAATTCCTACAATGAGCAGTTCTTC.

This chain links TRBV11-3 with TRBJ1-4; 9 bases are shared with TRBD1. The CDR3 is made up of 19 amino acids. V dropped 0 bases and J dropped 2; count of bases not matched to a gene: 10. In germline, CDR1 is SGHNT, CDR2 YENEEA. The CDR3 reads CASSLDDRDRVVTNEKLFF. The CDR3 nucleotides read TGTGCCAGCAGCTTAGACGATCGGGACAGGGTCGTCACTAATGAAAAACTGTTTTTT.

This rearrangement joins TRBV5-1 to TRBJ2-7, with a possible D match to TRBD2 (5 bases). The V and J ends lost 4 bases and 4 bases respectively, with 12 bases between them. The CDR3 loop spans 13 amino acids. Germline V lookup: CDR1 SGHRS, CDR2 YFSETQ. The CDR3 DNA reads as TGCGCCAGCAGCCTGGACTTGAGATACGAGCAGTACTTC. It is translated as CASSLDLRYEQYF.

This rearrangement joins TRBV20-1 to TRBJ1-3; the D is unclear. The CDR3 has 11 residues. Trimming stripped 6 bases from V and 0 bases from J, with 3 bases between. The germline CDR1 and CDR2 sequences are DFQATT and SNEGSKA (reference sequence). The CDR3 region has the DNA TGCAGTGCAGGCTCTGGAAACACCATATATTTT. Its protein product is CSAGSGNTIYF.